A single sample is the source of the 5 T cell receptor beta chains below, sequenced in a study of T cell responses to AZD1222 COVID-19 vaccine. Clones were sequenced by immunoSEQ multiplex PCR, and TCRdb holds only the in-frame ones, with some missing. The data hold roughly 150,000 clones, with roughly nine tenths observed a single time. Sequencing was performed on peripheral blood, taken after recovery from COVID-19. The receptors here all came from an adult who had recovered from COVID-19.

Only a few counts were recorded for this clone. The chain has TRBV27 and TRBJ1-5; 10 bases align to TRBD1. Germline values: CDR1 MNHEY, CDR2 SMNVEV (reference sequence). The CDR3 sequence is 15 residues long. Trimming cost V 6 bases and J 2 bases; bases outside gene matches: 4. This CDR3 reads CASRSGTGGNQPQHF. The CDR3 nucleotides are TGTGCCAGCAGGTCCGGGACAGGGGGCAATCAGCCCCAGCATTTT.

The chain couples TRBV11-2 to TRBJ2-7; 8 bases fit TRBD2. This CDR3 spans 13 amino acids. Germline CDR1 SGHAT, CDR2 FQNNGV. With 5 bases clipped from V and 4 bases from J, the junction kept 4 bases outside the gene matches. The CDR3 DNA reads TGTGCCAGCAGCCCAGCGGGGGCTTACGAGCAGTACTTC. Translation gives CASSPAGAYEQYF.

This clone was picked up one time. This chain joins TRBV7-9 and TRBJ1-4, with 9 bases lining up with TRBD1. The CDR3 spans 14 residues. Germline CDR1 and CDR2: SEHNR and FQNEAQ (reference sequence). V gave up 3 bases and J gave up 8 bases; unmatched junction bases: 4. The CDR3 here is CASSLTGGVEKLFF. The CDR3 DNA follows: TGTGCCAGCAGCTTGACAGGGGGGGTCGAAAAACTGTTTTTT.

This chain joins TRBV10-1 and TRBJ1-5; tentative D call: TRBD1 (5 bases). Deletions cut 6 bases from V and 7 bases from J, with 19 bases between. This CDR3 is built from 15 residues. Germline loops: CDR1 WNHNN, CDR2 SYGVQD (reference sequence). CDR3 loop: CASSANGHTGQPQHF. DNA of the CDR3: TGCGCCAGCAGCGCCAACGGACACACGGGGCAGCCCCAGCATTTT.

This sequence joins TRBV6-2 or TRBV6-3 and TRBJ1-2; 10 bases agree with TRBD1. Unmatched junction bases numbered 7, after V lost 5 bases and J lost 4 bases. Germline V lookup: CDR1 MNHEY, CDR2 SVGEGT. CDR3 length: 15 residues. CDR3: CASSQTTGGGYGYTF. Written as DNA, the CDR3 is TGTGCCAGCAGTCAAACGACAGGGGGCGGCTATGGCTACACCTTC.